Listed here is a single TCR beta chain. CDR1 and CDR2 from the germline V gene are SGDLS and YYNGEE. This CDR3 contains 14 residues. V lost 0 bases to trimming and J lost 1 base, with 7 bases between them. Here immunoSEQ multiplex PCR was the method, and the copy in TCRdb shows in-frame clones only, minus some. The table lists roughly 120,000 clones, 70% to 90% of them singletons, with 6.5% in the top ten. The data stem from a study of T cell responses to AZD1222 COVID-19 vaccine. The sequenced sample was peripheral blood, obtained 28 days after the second AZD1222 dose. This chain connects TRBV9 to TRBJ1-2; the D gene is possibly TRBD1 (5 bases). The source is an adult who received the AZD1222 COVID-19 vaccine. CDR3 residues: CASSVAGGNYGYTF. CDR3 DNA: TGTGCCAGCAGCGTAGCTGGGGGTAACTATGGCTACACCTTC.